The 3 T cell receptor beta chains below come from one sample, sequenced in a study of T cell repertoires in cytomegalovirus infection. TCRdb reprocessed the reads with MiXCR, giving one entry per CDR3 protein. The sample includes fewer than 1,000,000 distinct CDR3 sequences, around 30% of them seen just once. Their specific antigens are unknown. Here the sequenced sample was cultured CD8+ T cells from PBMCs, taken from culture after CMV antigen stimulation. All receptors derive from a human donor in good health (CMV status not recorded). Some clones in this sample may be carry-over from other donors' samples.

The chain uses TRBV27 and TRBJ1-4; D may be TRBD1 (5 bases). This CDR3 region has 14 residues. The ends were cut back, 4 bases at V and 8 bases at J, with 14 bases in the middle. CDR1 and CDR2 (germline): MNHEY, SMNVEV (reference sequence). The CDR3 reads CASSSRAGREKLFF. In nucleotides, the CDR3 is TGTGCCAGCAGTTCCCGGGCAGGGAGGGAAAAACTGTTTTTT.

The V and J genes are TRBV24-1 and TRBJ1-1; D uncertain. Trimming stripped 4 bases from V and 1 base from J, with 6 bases between. CDR1 and CDR2 (germline): KGHDR, SFDVKD. The CDR3 extends over 13 amino acids. The CDR3 reads CATSDSWNTEAFF. The CDR3 DNA reads as TGTGCCACCAGTGACTCATGGAACACTGAAGCTTTCTTT.

The chain couples TRBV5-6 to TRBJ2-2, with 9 positions matching TRBD1. The germline V gene encodes CDR1 SGHDT and CDR2 YYEEEE. This CDR3 is 16 amino acids long. The V segment lost 0 bases and the J segment 5 bases; nucleotides outside the gene matches: 5. CDR3 DNA sequence: TGTGCCAGCAGCTTGGGGACAGGGGTGAGGACCGGGGAGCTGTTTTTT. This sequence encodes CASSLGTGVRTGELFF.